This TCR beta chain was found in a study of cytomegalovirus exposure and HLA in healthy donors. Study-wide findings and caveats: The analysis excluded some indistinguishable V segments, including TRBV6-2 and TRBV6-3.

Note on this clone: What it recognizes is unknown.

V gave up 2 bases and J gave up 3 bases, with 13 bases separating them. This CDR3 has 15 amino acids. Germline CDR1 SGHAT, CDR2 FQNNGV. The PCR was carried out with 60 Vbeta primers and 13 Jbeta primers. This table comes from immunoSEQ multiplex PCR, and its TCRdb copy is limited to in-frame clones, with some not included. There are about 270,000 clones in the sample; around 65% occur only once, and 2% to 2.5% lies in the top ten. This rearrangement joins TRBV11-2 to TRBJ1-2; weak D call: TRBD1 (6 bases). The sample consisted of PBMCs. The origin of this receptor is a female donor in good health and CMV-seronegative. The CDR3 nucleotides are TGTGCCAGCAGCTTAACTGGACAGATAGACTATGGCTACACCTTC. It is translated as CASSLTGQIDYGYTF.